The entry below describes one TCR beta chain. Its antigen remains unknown. Clones were sequenced by immunoSEQ multiplex PCR, and TCRdb holds only the in-frame ones, with some missing. Among around 46,000 clones listed, roughly 30% were seen once. This sample was included in a study of tumour-infiltrating T cells in Burkitt lymphoma. For the study at large: The Burkitt lymphoma cohort spanned all epidemiological subtypes. Survival, overall and progression-free, tracked with productive clonality. Study-level points and caveats: Public clonotypes, several, appeared across numerous Burkitt lymphoma patients.

The CDR3 length is 13 residues. Germline CDR1 is LNHNV and CDR2 is YYDKDF (reference sequence). Trimming removed 0 bases at V and 15 bases at J, with 15 bases between. This receptor was taken from a human donor with Burkitt lymphoma. The chain has TRBV15 and TRBJ1-5; D gene ambiguous. The sample was tumor tissue. DNA of the CDR3: TGTGCCACCAGCAGAGATCGATACGAGGTCGGGCATTTT. It encodes CATSRDRYEVGHF. The whole variable domain, remainder taken from reference TRBV15 and TRBJ1-5, is DAMVIQNPRYQVTQFGKPVTLSCSQTLNHNVMYWYQQKSSQAPKLLFHYYDKDFNNEADTPDNFQSRRPNTSFCFLDIRSPGLGDTAMYLCATSRDRYEVGHFGDGTRLSIL.